This T cell receptor (beta chain) came from a study of CD8+CD57+ T cells in acquired aplastic anemia. Overall study: Sorted CD4+ plus CD8+ cells gave DNA averaging roughly 2.9 ug.

V dropped 5 bases and J dropped 4; count of bases not matched to a gene: 4. This CDR3 is built from 15 residues. CDR1 and CDR2 (germline): SGHKS, YYEKEE (reference sequence). An expansion of CD8+CD57+ cells by flow cytometry had been shown in patients chosen for sequencing. Broader study findings: In common between the patients and the controls were approximately 28 CD8+ CDR3 sequences.

Details on this clonotype: Its antigen remains unknown.

Genomic DNA served as template for TCR beta VDJ and CDR3 profiling. TCRdb processed the reads anew with MiXCR; each CDR3 protein has one entry. The data show under 350,000 distinct CDR3 sequences, 56% seen once. Source material: sorted CD4+, CD8+, or CD8+CD57+ T cells (not recorded which) from PBMCs. The chain couples TRBV5-5 to TRBJ2-3, with TRBD2 matching over 13 bases. The receptor was isolated from a human donor with aplastic anemia. The CDR3 region is CASRRLAGGADTQYF. The CDR3 nucleotides read TGTGCCAGCAGACGACTAGCGGGGGGAGCAGATACGCAGTATTTT.